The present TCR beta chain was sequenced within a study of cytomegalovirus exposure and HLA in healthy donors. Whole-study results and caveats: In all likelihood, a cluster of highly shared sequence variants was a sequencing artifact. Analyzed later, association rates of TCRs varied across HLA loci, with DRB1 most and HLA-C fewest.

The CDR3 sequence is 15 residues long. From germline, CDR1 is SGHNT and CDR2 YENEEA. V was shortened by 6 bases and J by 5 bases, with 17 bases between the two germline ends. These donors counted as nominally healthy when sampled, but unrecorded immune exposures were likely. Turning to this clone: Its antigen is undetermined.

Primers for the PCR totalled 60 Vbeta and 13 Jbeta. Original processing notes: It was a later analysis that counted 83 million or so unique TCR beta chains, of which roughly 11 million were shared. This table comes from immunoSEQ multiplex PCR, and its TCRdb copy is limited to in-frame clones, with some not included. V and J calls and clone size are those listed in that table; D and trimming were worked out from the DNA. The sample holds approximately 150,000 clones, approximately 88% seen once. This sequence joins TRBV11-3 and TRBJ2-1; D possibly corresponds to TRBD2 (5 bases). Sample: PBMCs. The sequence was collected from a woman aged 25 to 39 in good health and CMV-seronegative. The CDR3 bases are TGTGCCAGCAGTCGCGACTACGACTCAGACAATGAGCAGTTCTTC. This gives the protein CASSRDYDSDNEQFF.